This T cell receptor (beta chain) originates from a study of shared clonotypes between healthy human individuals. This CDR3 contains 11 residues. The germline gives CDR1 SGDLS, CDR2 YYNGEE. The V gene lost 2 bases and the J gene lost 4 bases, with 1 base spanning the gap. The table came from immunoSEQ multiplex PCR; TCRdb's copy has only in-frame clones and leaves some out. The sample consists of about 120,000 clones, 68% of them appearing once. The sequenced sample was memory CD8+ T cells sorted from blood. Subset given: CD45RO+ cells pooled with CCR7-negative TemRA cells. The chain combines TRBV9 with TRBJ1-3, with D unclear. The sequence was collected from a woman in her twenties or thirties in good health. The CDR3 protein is CASSVGNTIYF. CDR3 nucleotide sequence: TGTGCCAGCAGCGTGGGAAACACCATATATTTT.